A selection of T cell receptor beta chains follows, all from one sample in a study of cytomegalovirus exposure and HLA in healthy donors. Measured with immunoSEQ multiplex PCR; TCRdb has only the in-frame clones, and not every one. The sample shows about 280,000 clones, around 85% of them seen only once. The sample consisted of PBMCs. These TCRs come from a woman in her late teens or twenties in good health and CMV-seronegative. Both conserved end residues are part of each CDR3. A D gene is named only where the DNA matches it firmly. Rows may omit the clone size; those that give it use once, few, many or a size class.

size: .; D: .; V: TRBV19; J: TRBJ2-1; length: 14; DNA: TGTGCCAGTAGTCCCAAGCTAGGTTTAAATGAGCAGTTCTTC; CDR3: CASSPKLGLNEQFF
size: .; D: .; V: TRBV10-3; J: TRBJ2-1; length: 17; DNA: TGTGCCATCAGTCTTCGCGGACAGACAGCTACCTACAATGAGCAGTTCTTC; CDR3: CAISLRGQTATYNEQFF
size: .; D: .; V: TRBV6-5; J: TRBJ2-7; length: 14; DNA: TGTGCCAGCACCCACGGGCAGGGTGGCTACGAGCAGTACTTC; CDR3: CASTHGQGGYEQYF
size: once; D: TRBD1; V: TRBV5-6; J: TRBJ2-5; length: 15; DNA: TGTGCCAGCAGCTCGGGGACAGCGACAAGAGAGACCCAGTACTTC; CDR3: CASSSGTATRETQYF
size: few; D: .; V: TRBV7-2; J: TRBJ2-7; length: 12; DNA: TGTGCCAGCAGCTCGATGCAGTACGAGCAGTACTTC; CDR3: CASSSMQYEQYF
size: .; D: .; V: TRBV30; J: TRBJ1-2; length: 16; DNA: TGTGCCTGGAACCCGAGACGAGGAGGGAGGTCCTATGGCTACACCTTC; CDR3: CAWNPRRGGRSYGYTF
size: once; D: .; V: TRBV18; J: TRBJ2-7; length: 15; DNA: TGTGCCAGCTCACCCTCGGAGGGCCCGCTCTACGAGCAGTACTTC; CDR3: CASSPSEGPLYEQYF
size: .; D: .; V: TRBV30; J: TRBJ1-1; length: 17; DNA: TGTGCCTGGAGTGTACGACAAGGCGGGGGACAGAACACTGAAGCTTTCTTT; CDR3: CAWSVRQGGGQNTEAFF
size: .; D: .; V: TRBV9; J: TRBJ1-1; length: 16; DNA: TGTGCCAGCAGCGTAGACGGGGGTCTTAGGAACACTGAAGCTTTCTTT; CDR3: CASSVDGGLRNTEAFF
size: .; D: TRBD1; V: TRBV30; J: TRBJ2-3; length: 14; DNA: TGTGCCTGTTTATCCCGGGACAGGACAGATACGCAGTATTTT; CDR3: CACLSRDRTDTQYF
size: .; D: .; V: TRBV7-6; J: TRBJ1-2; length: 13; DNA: TGTGCCAGCAGCTTATTACGACAGAACGGCTACACCTTC; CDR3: CASSLLRQNGYTF
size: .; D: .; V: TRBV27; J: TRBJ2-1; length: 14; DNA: TGTGCCAGCAGGGGCCCCTCCTCCTACAATGAGCAGTTCTTC; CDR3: CASRGPSSYNEQFF
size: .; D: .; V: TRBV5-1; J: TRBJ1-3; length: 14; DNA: TGCGCCAGCAGCTTGGACAGCTCTGGAAACACCATATATTTT; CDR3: CASSLDSSGNTIYF
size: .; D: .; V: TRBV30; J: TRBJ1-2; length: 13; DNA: TGTGCCTGGAGTATACGCGTCAACTATGGCTACACCTTC; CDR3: CAWSIRVNYGYTF
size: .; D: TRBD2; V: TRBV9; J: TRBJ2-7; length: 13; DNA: TGTGCCAGCAGCGCCGGGGGGGCCAGCGAGCAGTACTTC; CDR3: CASSAGGASEQYF
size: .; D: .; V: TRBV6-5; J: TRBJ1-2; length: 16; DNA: TGTGCCAGCAGTTACTCTGGGGGGGGCGCTCCTTATGGCTACACCTTC; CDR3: CASSYSGGGAPYGYTF
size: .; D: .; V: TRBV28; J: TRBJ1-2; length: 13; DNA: TGTGCCAGCAGTGAAGACAGATTCTATGGCTACACCTTC; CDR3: CASSEDRFYGYTF
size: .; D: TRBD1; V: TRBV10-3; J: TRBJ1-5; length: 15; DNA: TGTGCCATCAGTGAACGAACAGGGGATAATCAGCCCCAGCATTTT; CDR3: CAISERTGDNQPQHF
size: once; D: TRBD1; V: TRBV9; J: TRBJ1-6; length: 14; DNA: TGTGCCAGCAGCCAGGGGGCCTACAATTCACCCCTCCACTTT; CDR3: CASSQGAYNSPLHF
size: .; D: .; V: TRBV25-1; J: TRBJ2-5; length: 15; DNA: TGTGCCAGCAGTAGAAGTAGGGCCAGGGCAGAGACCCAGTACTTC; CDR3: CASSRSRARAETQYF
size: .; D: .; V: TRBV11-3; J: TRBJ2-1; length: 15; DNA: TGTGCCAGCAGCTTAGGTTCGGGATCCTACAATGAGCAGTTCTTC; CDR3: CASSLGSGSYNEQFF
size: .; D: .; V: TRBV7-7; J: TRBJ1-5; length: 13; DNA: TGTGCTAGCAGCTTGGAAAGGGGTCAGCCCCAGCATTTT; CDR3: CASSLERGQPQHF
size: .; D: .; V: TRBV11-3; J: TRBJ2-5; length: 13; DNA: TGTGCCAGCAGCTTATCAGGGGTGGAGACCCAGTACTTC; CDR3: CASSLSGVETQYF
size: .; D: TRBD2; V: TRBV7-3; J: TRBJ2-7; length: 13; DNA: TGTGCCAGCAGCTTAGGTCTAGCGGGTGAGCAGTACTTC; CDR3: CASSLGLAGEQYF
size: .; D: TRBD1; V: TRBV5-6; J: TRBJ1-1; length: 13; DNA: TGTGCCAGCAGGCCCGGGACAGCTATTGAAGCTTTCTTT; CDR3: CASRPGTAIEAFF